This T cell receptor beta chain was profiled in a study of T cell responses to AZD1222 COVID-19 vaccine. Notes on the study in general: Two doses of AZD1222 preceded a rise in Spike-specific TCR breadth and depth. Repertoire sampling occurred only after the peak T cell response. Donors skewed white British and female; clonal diversity was possibly underestimated. Nearly half of spike-specific TCRs reportedly go after variant regions that carry no mutations.

Profiling relied on immunoSEQ multiplex PCR, and the TCRdb table lists in-frame clones only, not all of them. The sample includes around 120,000 clones, roughly 92% seen only once; the top ten take 1% to 1.3%. The V gene lost 4 bases and the J gene lost 3 bases, with 18 bases spanning the gap. The CDR3 has 15 residues. Germline V CDR1 and CDR2: GTSNPN, SVGIG (reference sequence). Concerning this clone itself: Its target is not known.

The rearrangement uses TRBV30 and TRBJ1-1; D is unresolved. Sample: peripheral blood, taken 28 days after the second AZD1222 dose. This clonotype was sampled from an adult who received the AZD1222 COVID-19 vaccine. DNA of the CDR3: TGTGCCTGGACCGTCCCGGGTCCCTCCGACACTGAAGCTTTCTTT. This gives the protein CAWTVPGPSDTEAFF.